This T cell receptor beta chain was sequenced in a study of T cell responses to AZD1222 COVID-19 vaccine. Assay: immunoSEQ multiplex PCR; the TCRdb copy retains only in-frame clones and omits some. The repertoire holds about 60,000 clones, with 70% to 90% as singletons. Study-wide findings and caveats: No day 14 peak samples; only post-peak repertoires were characterized. The reported proportion of spike-specific TCRs targeting unmutated variant regions was nearly half. Vaccination with two AZD1222 doses was followed by a rise in Spike-specific TCR breadth and depth.

Second doses were pooled across both intervals (about 4 or about 12 weeks). Details on this clone: Antigen unknown.

This TCR came from an adult who received the AZD1222 COVID-19 vaccine. This specimen was peripheral blood, taken 28 days after the second AZD1222 dose.

CDR3 sequence reads: CASSYSTVYEQYF. The CDR3 DNA reads TGTGCCAGCAGTTACTCGACAGTTTACGAGCAGTACTTC. This rearrangement joins TRBV6-5 to TRBJ2-7; tentatively, D is TRBD1 (5 bases). Trimming shortened V by 0 bases and J by 4 bases, and 7 bases separated the two germline ends. Germline values: CDR1 MNHEY, CDR2 SVGAGI. CDR3 length equals 13 residues.